Following are 21 T cell receptor beta chains from one sample sequenced in a study of cytotoxic CD8 clonotypes in ibrutinib-treated CLL. Data came from immunoSEQ multiplex PCR; TCRdb stores just in-frame clones and leaves some out. The sample carries around 200,000 clones, around 70% recorded once. The sequencing used PBMCs, collected after 12 months of ibrutinib treatment. The source of these receptors is a human donor with chronic lymphocytic leukemia.

This clone was found a few times. This chain uses TRBV11-2 with TRBJ2-3; D may match TRBD1 or TRBD2 (6 bases each). Germline V gives CDR1 SGHAT, CDR2 FQNNGV. This CDR3 region has 12 residues. Trimming took off 6 bases at V and 8 bases at J, with 12 bases between the two ends. CDR3 DNA: TGTGCCAGCAGTCAGGAGGGGGGTACGCAGTATTTT. This gives the protein CASSQEGGTQYF. The full variable domain, completed using reference TRBV11-2 and TRBJ2-3, is EAGVAQSPRYKIIEKRQSVAFWCNPISGHATLYWYQQILGQGPKLLIQFQNNGVVDDSQLPKDRFSAERLKGVDSTLKIQPAKLEDSAVYLCASSQEGGTQYFGPGTRLTVL.

This chain uses TRBV19 with TRBJ2-7, with 9 bases aligning to TRBD1. There are 13 residues in the CDR3. Unmatched junction bases numbered 0, after V lost 3 bases and J lost 3 bases. The germline CDR1 and CDR2 sequences are LNHDA and SQIVND (reference sequence). The CDR3: CASSMDRGYEQYF. In nucleotides, the CDR3 is TGTGCCAGTAGTATGGACAGGGGCTACGAGCAGTACTTC.

V gene TRBV9 combines with J gene TRBJ1-6; TRBD1 is a possible D gene (5 bases). Trimming took off 4 bases at V and 6 bases at J, with 11 bases between the two ends. This CDR3 is built from 14 residues. Germline V gives CDR1 SGDLS, CDR2 YYNGEE. CDR3 DNA sequence: TGTGCCAGCAGCTTTCGGACAAGTAATTCACCCCTCCACTTT. Protein: CASSFRTSNSPLHF.

The chain links TRBV1 to TRBJ2-3; the table's TRBD2 call for D was not verified on the DNA. TRBV1 has pseudogene status. This CDR3 region has 15 residues. As DNA, the CDR3 is TGCACCAGCAGCCCCCGAGAGGAAAGCACAGATACGCAGTATTTT. Amino acids: CTSSPREESTDTQYF.

The gene calls are TRBV6-6 and TRBJ2-5; TRBD2 matches 11 bases. After removal of 5 bases from V and 6 bases from J, the junction contained 11 bases not matched to a gene. This CDR3 is 16 amino acids long. Looked up from germline, CDR1 is MNHNY and CDR2 is SVGAGI (reference sequence). CDR3 protein: CASSGKLAGDWQTQYF. The CDR3 nucleotides read TGTGCCAGCAGTGGAAAACTAGCGGGAGATTGGCAGACCCAGTACTTC.

The chain carries TRBV30 and TRBJ2-3, with 7 bases identical to TRBD1. The CDR3 consists of 17 residues. V shed 0 bases and J 5 bases; nucleotides not matched to a gene: 14. Germline V gene lookup returns CDR1 GTSNPN and CDR2 SVGIG (reference sequence). The CDR3 spells CAWSVVMLTGSQDTQYF. CDR3 DNA sequence: TGTGCCTGGAGTGTGGTGATGTTGACAGGGAGTCAAGATACGCAGTATTTT.

A few counts support this clone. V usage is TRBV6-1 and J usage is TRBJ2-1; 9 bases are shared with TRBD1. Germline CDR1 MNHNS, CDR2 SASEGT. J gave up 6 bases and V 6 bases, and 0 bases lay outside the gene matches. The CDR3 length is 12 residues. CDR3 nucleotide sequence: TGTGCCAGCAGACAGGGGGCCAATGAGCAGTTCTTC. Its translation: CASRQGANEQFF.

This clone was picked up a small number of times. The genes are TRBV6-5 and TRBJ2-3, with 8 bases identical to TRBD2. The ends lost 7 bases at V and 7 bases at J; junction bases unmatched: 7. Germline CDR1 MNHEY, CDR2 SVGAGI. The CDR3 has 13 amino acids. CDR3: CASIAGSGNTQYF. The CDR3 coding sequence is TGTGCCAGCATAGCGGGAAGTGGGAATACGCAGTATTTT.

The chain is built from TRBV18 and TRBJ1-1; a weak D match, TRBD1 (5 bases). CDR1 KGHSH and CDR2 LQKENI come from the germline V gene. Trimming shortened V by 2 bases and J by 1 base, and 11 bases separated the two germline ends. CDR3 length: 15 amino acids. This CDR3 is CASSPNLGGNTEAFF. For the CDR3, the DNA is TGTGCCAGCTCACCAAACCTGGGGGGGAACACTGAAGCTTTCTTT.

V and J are TRBV5-1 and TRBJ2-7; D unresolved. In germline, CDR1 is SGHRS, CDR2 YFSETQ. Between the trimmed V and J ends, which lost 3 bases and 0 bases, there was a span of 10 bases. The CDR3 spans 14 residues. CDR3 residues: CASSSSLSSYEQYF. For the CDR3, the DNA is TGCGCCAGCAGCTCCTCTTTGAGCTCCTACGAGCAGTACTTC.

The CDR3 loop is CASSPIGNEKLFF. CDR3 nucleotide sequence: TGTGCCAGCTCACCAATCGGCAACGAAAAGCTGTTTTTT. V usage is TRBV18 and J usage is TRBJ2-2; D call uncertain. Germline lookup yields CDR1 KGHSH and CDR2 LQKENI. V lost 2 bases and J 12 bases, leaving 13 bases between the germline ends. This CDR3 contains 13 residues.

This clone was counted between two and nine times. The chain recombines TRBV30 with TRBJ1-5; D ambiguous. This CDR3 spans 11 amino acids. From germline, CDR1 is GTSNPN and CDR2 SVGIG (reference sequence). V was cut by 1 base and J by 10 bases, with 8 bases left in between. The CDR3 DNA sequence: TGTGCCTGGAGTGACGGAGGACCCCAGCATTTT. This encodes CAWSDGGPQHF.

This clone was recorded a few times. This sequence joins TRBV2 and TRBJ2-1; 11 positions match TRBD2. This CDR3 has 15 amino acids. The V segment lost 7 bases and the J segment 4 bases; nucleotides outside the gene matches: 6. Germline V gene sequence: CDR1 SNHLY, CDR2 FYNNEI. CDR3 loop: CASTEGLADYNEQFF. The CDR3 DNA follows: TGTGCCAGCACCGAGGGACTAGCGGATTACAATGAGCAGTTCTTC.

The CDR3 region is CASSSGLAGGPYGEQFF. Here the CDR3 DNA reads TGCGCCAGCAGCTCCGGACTAGCGGGAGGGCCGTACGGTGAGCAGTTCTTC. The V call is TRBV5-1, the J call TRBJ2-1; TRBD2 matches 15 bases. The CDR3 runs 17 residues. The germline V gene encodes CDR1 SGHRS and CDR2 YFSETQ. V dropped 3 bases and J dropped 9; count of bases not matched to a gene: 10.

The rearrangement joins TRBV30 to TRBJ1-1; weak D call: TRBD1 (6 bases). Germline loops: CDR1 GTSNPN, CDR2 SVGIG (reference sequence). The CDR3 length is 13 residues. With 5 bases removed from V and 4 bases from J, the gap between germline ends came to 14 bases. This CDR3 is CAWGQTGFTEAFF. The CDR3 DNA follows: TGTGCCTGGGGCCAGACAGGATTCACTGAAGCTTTCTTT.

The chain links TRBV7-3 to TRBJ1-2, with 7 nucleotides matching TRBD1. Trimming took 5 bases from V and 4 from J; bases not matched to a gene: 10. The germline V gene has CDR1 SGHTA and CDR2 FQGTGA. The CDR3 consists of 15 residues. DNA for the CDR3: TGTGCCAGCAGCCCCAACCGGGACAGCGGCTATGGCTACACCTTC. This gives the protein CASSPNRDSGYGYTF.

The V and J genes are TRBV4-2 and TRBJ2-7, with 7 bases identical to TRBD1. The J segment lost 2 bases and the V segment lost 0 bases, leaving 10 bases of the junction unmatched. Germline CDR1 is LGHNA and CDR2 is YNFKEQ. The CDR3 is made up of 17 amino acids. Here the CDR3 reads CASSQDTTGTTPYEQYF. The CDR3 DNA reads as TGTGCCAGCAGCCAAGACACGACAGGGACCACCCCCTACGAGCAGTACTTC.

Remarks on this clone: This CDR3 is also generated by other DNA sequences in the sample. The chain uses TRBV6-5 and TRBJ1-5; D is uncertain. Trimming cost V 0 bases and J 4 bases, with 10 bases left between them. The CDR3 consists of 15 residues. From germline, CDR1 is MNHEY and CDR2 SVGAGI. CDR3 nucleotides: TGTGCCAGCAGTTACTCCTGGGGTACTAATCAGCCCCAGCATTTT. This sequence encodes CASSYSWGTNQPQHF.

The chain recombines TRBV7-2 with TRBJ2-7; 8 bases agree with TRBD1. Germline CDR1 and CDR2: SGHTA and FQGNSA. CDR3 length equals 15 residues. V was clipped by 0 bases and J by 5 bases; unmatched bases: 6. CDR3 region: CASSLAPGQGDEQYF. CDR3 nucleotide sequence: TGTGCCAGCAGCTTAGCGCCCGGACAGGGAGACGAGCAGTACTTC.

This clone was seen more than once but under ten times. The rearrangement links TRBV29-1 to TRBJ1-1, with 7 bases aligning to TRBD1. J was trimmed by 3 bases and V by 7 bases; bases with no gene match: 8. The CDR3 spans 13 residues. Germline V gives CDR1 SQVTM, CDR2 ANQGSEA. The CDR3 is CSGRQGRDTEAFF. The CDR3 DNA follows: TGCAGCGGTAGACAGGGACGGGACACTGAAGCTTTCTTT.

The V and J genes are TRBV29-1 and TRBJ2-7; no clear D. With 0 bases removed from V and 6 bases from J, the gap between germline ends came to 6 bases. Germline CDR1 is SQVTM and CDR2 is ANQGSEA. This CDR3 region has 11 residues. In nucleotides, the CDR3 is TGCAGCGTTGAAGATCTAAGCGAGCAGTACTTC. Amino acids: CSVEDLSEQYF.